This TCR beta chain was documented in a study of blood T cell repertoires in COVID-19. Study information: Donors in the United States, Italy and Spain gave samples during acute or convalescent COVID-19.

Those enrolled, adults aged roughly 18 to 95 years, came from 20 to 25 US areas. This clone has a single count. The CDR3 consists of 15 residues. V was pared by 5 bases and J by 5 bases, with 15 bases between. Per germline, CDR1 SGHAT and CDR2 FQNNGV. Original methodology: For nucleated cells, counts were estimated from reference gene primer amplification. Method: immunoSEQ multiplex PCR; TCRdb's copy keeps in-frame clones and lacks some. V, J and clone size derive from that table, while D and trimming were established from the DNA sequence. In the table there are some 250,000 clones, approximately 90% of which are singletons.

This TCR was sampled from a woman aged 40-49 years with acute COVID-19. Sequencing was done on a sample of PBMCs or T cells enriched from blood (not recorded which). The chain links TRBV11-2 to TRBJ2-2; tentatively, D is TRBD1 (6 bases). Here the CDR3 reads CASSPRDNRTGELFF. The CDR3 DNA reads TGTGCCAGCAGCCCGAGGGACAACCGGACCGGGGAGCTGTTTTTT.